The rows below give T cell receptor beta chains drawn from one sample of a study of CD8+ T cells in alopecia areata. The protocol was immunoSEQ multiplex PCR, while the TCRdb copy is restricted to in-frame clones and leaves out a portion. The sample consists of 150,000 to 180,000 clones, approximately 53% of them appearing once. The material was CD8+ T cells sorted from blood, obtained at week 0. Every receptor here comes from a human donor with alopecia areata. Both conserved end residues are part of each CDR3. Fields, in order: J gene, D gene, clone size, V gene, CDR3 DNA, CDR3 protein. D genes are given only for firm matches. Some rows have no size entry. The others give once, few or many, or a class for an expanded clone.

TRBJ1-1 | NA | NA | TRBV29-1 | TGCAGCGTTTACGACGGTGAAGCTTTCTTT | CSVYDGEAFF
TRBJ1-1 | NA | NA | TRBV30 | TGTGCCGGCGACCTGAACACTGAAGCTTTCTTT | CAGDLNTEAFF
TRBJ1-4 | NA | NA | TRBV29-1 | TGCAGCGTTGTGGGGAATGAAAAACTGTTTTTT | CSVVGNEKLFF
TRBJ2-7 | TRBD1 | few | TRBV30 | TGTGCCTGGAGTCCTGGACAGGGACCCTCCTACGAGCAGTACTTC | CAWSPGQGPSYEQYF
TRBJ1-2 | TRBD1 | NA | TRBV29-1 | TGCAGCGTTGGGATAGGGACAGGGGTTGATGGCTACACCTTC | CSVGIGTGVDGYTF
TRBJ2-1 | NA | few | TRBV27 | TGTGCCAGCAGTTTATCTCCAGGGAACAATGAGCAGTTCTTC | CASSLSPGNNEQFF
TRBJ1-1 | TRBD1 | NA | TRBV2 | TGTGCCAGTATTGACAGGGGGGCCACTGAAGCTTTCTTT | CASIDRGATEAFF
TRBJ2-7 | NA | NA | TRBV2 | TGTGCCAGCAGCAACCGAGCGGTTGCTAACGAGCAGTACTTC | CASSNRAVANEQYF
TRBJ2-1 | NA | NA | TRBV7-2 | TGTGCCAGCAGACCCACCGGGAATGAGCAGTTCTTC | CASRPTGNEQFF
TRBJ2-6 | NA | few | TRBV29-1 | TGCAGCGTTGAGGAGAATCCTGGGGCCAACGTCCTGACTTTC | CSVEENPGANVLTF
TRBJ1-2 | NA | NA | TRBV6-1 | TGTGCCACCCTCTATGGCTACACCTTC | CATLYGYTF
TRBJ1-2 | TRBD1 | NA | TRBV30 | TGTGCCTGGAGTGTGGGACAGTTCGGCTACACCTTC | CAWSVGQFGYTF
TRBJ2-7 | TRBD1 | NA | TRBV30 | TGTGCCTGGAGCCCGGGACAGGGAACCTCCTACGAGCAGTACTTC | CAWSPGQGTSYEQYF
TRBJ2-2 | NA | once | TRBV30 | TGTGCCTCCATCGGACAGCTGAACACCGGGGAGCTGTTTTTT | CASIGQLNTGELFF
TRBJ2-7 | NA | NA | TRBV28 | TGTGCCAGCCTTAGAGGGCATGGCTCCTACGAGCAGTACTTC | CASLRGHGSYEQYF
TRBJ2-7 | TRBD1 | once | TRBV27 | TGTGCCAGCAGCCCGAGGACAGGGACAGACTACGAGCAGTACTTC | CASSPRTGTDYEQYF
TRBJ1-1 | NA | NA | TRBV6-5 | TGTGCCAGCAGTTACAACAGGCTATTGAACACTGAAGCTTTCTTT | CASSYNRLLNTEAFF
TRBJ2-3 | TRBD2 | NA | TRBV7-9 | TGTGCCAGCAGCCCTCGACTAGCGGGAGATAGCACAGATACGCAGTATTTT | CASSPRLAGDSTDTQYF
TRBJ1-2 | NA | few | TRBV5-1 | TGCGCCAGCAGCTTGGCCGAGATATCCCGGACAGTCTTGGATGGCTACACCTTC | CASSLAEISRTVLDGYTF
TRBJ2-3 | NA | few | TRBV9 | TGTGCCAGCAGCGTATCAGAGGGACCGGGGGATACGCAGTATTTT | CASSVSEGPGDTQYF
TRBJ1-4 | NA | NA | TRBV2 | TGTGCCAGCAGCGTCGACAGTGCAACTAATGAAAAACTGTTTTTT | CASSVDSATNEKLFF
TRBJ2-7 | TRBD2 | few | TRBV13 | TGTGCCAGCAGCCATAGGACTAGCGGGGATTCCTACGAGCAGTACTTC | CASSHRTSGDSYEQYF
TRBJ1-2 | NA | NA | TRBV29-1 | TGCAGCGTTGAAGCGTACGACACCACATTCCCCTCTGGCTATGGCTACACCTTC | CSVEAYDTTFPSGYGYTF
TRBJ1-1 | NA | few | TRBV19 | TGTGCCAGTAGTCCGGGGACACAGAACACTGAAGCTTTCTTT | CASSPGTQNTEAFF
TRBJ2-3 | NA | NA | TRBV13 | TGTGCCAGCAGCTTGACAGACAGGCCAGATACGCAGTATTTT | CASSLTDRPDTQYF
TRBJ2-3 | NA | NA | TRBV14 | TGTGCCAGCAGCCTCATAGCTGCCACAGATACGCAGTATTTT | CASSLIAATDTQYF
TRBJ2-3 | NA | NA | TRBV9 | TGTGCCAGCAGCGCCGGGAAGGGATACACAGATACGCAGTATTTT | CASSAGKGYTDTQYF
TRBJ1-2 | TRBD1 | NA | TRBV29-1 | TGCAGCGTTGGGGTGGACCGGGACAGGTTCTATGGCTACACCTTC | CSVGVDRDRFYGYTF
TRBJ2-2 | NA | NA | TRBV30 | TGTGCCTGGAGTGTAGGTGGAGGGGAGCTGTTTTTT | CAWSVGGGELFF
TRBJ1-4 | TRBD1 | NA | TRBV2 | TGTGCCAGCAGTCGGACAGGGGATGATGCAACTAATGAAAAACTGTTTTTT | CASSRTGDDATNEKLFF
TRBJ2-7 | TRBD1 | NA | TRBV5-6 | TGTGCCAGCAGCTTGGCAGGGGGCGAGCAGTACTTC | CASSLAGGEQYF